This record concerns one T cell receptor beta chain sequence. The record originates from a study of blood T cell repertoires in COVID-19. Background on the study: The samples span acute and convalescent COVID-19 from the United States, Italy and Spain.

Donors in Cohort 3 counted as recovered after two negative PCRs, clearance, or symptom resolution. The repertoire was sequenced with immunoSEQ multiplex PCR; TCRdb's copy has only in-frame clones and lacks some. The repertoire holds around 310,000 clones, with nearly 90% as singletons. The ends were cut back, 1 base at V and 12 bases at J, with 10 bases in the middle. The CDR3 loop spans 12 amino acids. Germline values: CDR1 MNHEY, CDR2 SMNVEV (reference sequence). The sequence came from a woman aged 25 to 39 who had recovered from COVID-19. The V gene is TRBV27, the J gene TRBJ1-5, with D possibly being TRBD1 (6 bases). The specimen sequenced was PBMCs or T cells enriched from blood (not recorded which). The CDR3 sequence is CASSLYGQSQHF. CDR3 coding DNA: TGTGCCAGCAGTTTATATGGACAGAGCCAGCATTTT.